The TCR beta chain described here comes from a study of T cell responses to AZD1222 COVID-19 vaccine. Study-wide background: It was second doses at about 4 or about 12 weeks that were pooled. Study-wide results and limits: Just a handful of people given AZD1222 tested seropositive at baseline. CD4 TCRs covered the whole spike, strongest at regions 160-218 and 743-854. Donors, mostly white British, included more females; clonal diversity was possibly underestimated.

TCRdb's copy holds only in-frame clones and misses some; the assay was immunoSEQ multiplex PCR. The repertoire holds about 120,000 clones, around nine tenths seen once, with 1% to 1.5% in the top ten. The germline V gene encodes CDR1 GTSNPN and CDR2 SVGIG (reference sequence). This CDR3 is 15 amino acids long. Trimming cost V 7 bases and J 5 bases; bases outside gene matches: 14. In regard to this clone: Its antigen remains unidentified.

Sequencing was performed on peripheral blood, taken on day 0 of AZD1222 vaccination. This clonotype originated in an adult in good health. V gene TRBV30 combines with J gene TRBJ1-1; 9 nucleotides line up with TRBD1. The CDR3 region is CASSSQGAAGTEAFF. CDR3 bases: TGTGCCTCCTCCTCACAGGGGGCGGCGGGGACTGAAGCTTTCTTT.